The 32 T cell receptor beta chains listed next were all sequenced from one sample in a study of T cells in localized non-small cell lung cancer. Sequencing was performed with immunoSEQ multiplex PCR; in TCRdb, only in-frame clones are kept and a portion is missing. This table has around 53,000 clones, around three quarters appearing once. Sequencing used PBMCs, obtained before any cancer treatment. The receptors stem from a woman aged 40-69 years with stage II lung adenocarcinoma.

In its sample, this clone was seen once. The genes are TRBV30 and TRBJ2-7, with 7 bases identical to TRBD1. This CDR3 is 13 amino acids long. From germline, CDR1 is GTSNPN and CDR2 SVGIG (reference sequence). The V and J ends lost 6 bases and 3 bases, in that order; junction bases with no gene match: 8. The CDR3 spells CACTLGQVYEQYF. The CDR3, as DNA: TGTGCCTGCACCCTCGGACAGGTCTACGAGCAGTACTTC.

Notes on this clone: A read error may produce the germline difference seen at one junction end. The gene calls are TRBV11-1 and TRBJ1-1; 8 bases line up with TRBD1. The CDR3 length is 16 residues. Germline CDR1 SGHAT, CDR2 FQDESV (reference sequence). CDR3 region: CASTLQLGQGDTEAFF. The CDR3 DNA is TGTGCCAGCACCTTACAACTCGGACAGGGCGACACTGAAGCTTTCTTT.

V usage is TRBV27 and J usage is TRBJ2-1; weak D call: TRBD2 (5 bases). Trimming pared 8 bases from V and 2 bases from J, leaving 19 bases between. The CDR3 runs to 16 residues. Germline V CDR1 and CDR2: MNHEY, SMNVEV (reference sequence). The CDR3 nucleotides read TGTGCCAGCCGGGGTTCTGGGAAAAATCCCTACAATGAGCAGTTCTTC. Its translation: CASRGSGKNPYNEQFF.

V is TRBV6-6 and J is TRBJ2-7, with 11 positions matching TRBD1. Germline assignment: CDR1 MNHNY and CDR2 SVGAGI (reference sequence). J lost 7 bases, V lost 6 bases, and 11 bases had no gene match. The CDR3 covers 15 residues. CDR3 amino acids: CASRFPGQGVGEQYF. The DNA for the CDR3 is TGTGCCAGCAGATTCCCGGGACAGGGGGTTGGGGAGCAGTACTTC.

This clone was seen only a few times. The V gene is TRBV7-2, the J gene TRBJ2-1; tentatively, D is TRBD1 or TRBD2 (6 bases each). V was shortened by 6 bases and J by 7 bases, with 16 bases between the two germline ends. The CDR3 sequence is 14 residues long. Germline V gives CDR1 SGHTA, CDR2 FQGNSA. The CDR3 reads CASRLGGPRNEQFF. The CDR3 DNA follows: TGTGCCAGCAGGCTAGGGGGGCCGCGGAATGAGCAGTTCTTC.

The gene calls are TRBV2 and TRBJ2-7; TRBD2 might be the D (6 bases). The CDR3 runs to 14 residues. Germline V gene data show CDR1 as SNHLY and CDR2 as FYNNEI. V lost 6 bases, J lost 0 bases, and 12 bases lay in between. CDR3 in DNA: TGTGCCAGCAGCCCGGGACTCCGCTCCTACGAGCAGTACTTC. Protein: CASSPGLRSYEQYF.

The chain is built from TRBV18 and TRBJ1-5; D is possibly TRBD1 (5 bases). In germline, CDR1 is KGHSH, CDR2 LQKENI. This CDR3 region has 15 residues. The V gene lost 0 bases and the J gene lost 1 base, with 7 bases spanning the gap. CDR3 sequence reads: CASSPPGPSNQPQHF. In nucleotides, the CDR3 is TGTGCCAGCTCACCACCGGGGCCGAGCAATCAGCCCCAGCATTTT.

The CDR3 sequence is CAISEGRSNTEAFF. In DNA, the CDR3 is TGTGCCATCAGTGAAGGACGGTCAAACACTGAAGCTTTCTTT. The V call is TRBV10-3, the J call TRBJ1-1; the D is unclear. Trimming pared 3 bases from V and 2 bases from J, leaving 10 bases between. The CDR3 totals 14 residues. Germline loops: CDR1 ENHRY, CDR2 SYGVKD.

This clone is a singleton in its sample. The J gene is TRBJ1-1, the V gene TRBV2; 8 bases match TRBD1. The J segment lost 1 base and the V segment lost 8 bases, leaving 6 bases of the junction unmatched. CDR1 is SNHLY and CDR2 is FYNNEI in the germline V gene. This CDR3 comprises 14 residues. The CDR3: CASFPGTGNTEAFF. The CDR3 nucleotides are TGTGCCAGCTTCCCCGGGACAGGGAACACTGAAGCTTTCTTT.

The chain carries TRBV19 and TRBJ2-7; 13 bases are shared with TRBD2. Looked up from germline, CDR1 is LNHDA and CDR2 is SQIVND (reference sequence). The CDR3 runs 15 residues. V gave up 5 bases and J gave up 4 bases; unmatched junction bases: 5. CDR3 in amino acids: CASSAGTSGTYEQYF. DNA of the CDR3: TGTGCCAGTAGTGCTGGGACTAGCGGGACTTACGAGCAGTACTTC.

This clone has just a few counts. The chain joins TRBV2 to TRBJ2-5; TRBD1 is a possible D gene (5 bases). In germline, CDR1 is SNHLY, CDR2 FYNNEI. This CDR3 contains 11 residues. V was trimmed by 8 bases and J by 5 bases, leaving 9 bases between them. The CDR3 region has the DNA TGTGCCAGCGCCAAGGGGGAGACCCAGTACTTC. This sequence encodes CASAKGETQYF.

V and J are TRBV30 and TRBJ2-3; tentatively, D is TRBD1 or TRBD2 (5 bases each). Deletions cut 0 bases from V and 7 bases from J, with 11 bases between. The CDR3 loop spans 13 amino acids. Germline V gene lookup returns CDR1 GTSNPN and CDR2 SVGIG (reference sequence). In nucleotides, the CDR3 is TGTGCCTGGAGTGTACTAGGGGCAAATACGCAGTATTTT. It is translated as CAWSVLGANTQYF.

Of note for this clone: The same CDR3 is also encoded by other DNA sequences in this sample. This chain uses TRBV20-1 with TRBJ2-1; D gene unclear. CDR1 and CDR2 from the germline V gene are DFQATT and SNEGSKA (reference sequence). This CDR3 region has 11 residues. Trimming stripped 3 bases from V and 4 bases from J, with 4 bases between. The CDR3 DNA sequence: TGCAGTGCTAGCATTTACAATGAGCAGTTCTTC. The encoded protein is CSASIYNEQFF.

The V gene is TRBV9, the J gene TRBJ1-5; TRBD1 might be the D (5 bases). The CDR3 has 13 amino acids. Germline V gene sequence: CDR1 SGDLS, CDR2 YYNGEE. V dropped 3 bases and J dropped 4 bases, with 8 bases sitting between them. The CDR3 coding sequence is TGTGCCAGCAGCGCCTGGGGGAATCAGCCCCAGCATTTT. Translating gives CASSAWGNQPQHF.

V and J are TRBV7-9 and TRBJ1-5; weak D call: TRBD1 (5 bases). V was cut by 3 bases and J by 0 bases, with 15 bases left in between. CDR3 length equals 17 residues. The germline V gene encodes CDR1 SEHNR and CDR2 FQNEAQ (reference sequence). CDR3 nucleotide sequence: TGTGCCAGCAGCTTCGGAACAGGTCCCCTTAGCAATCAGCCCCAGCATTTT. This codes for CASSFGTGPLSNQPQHF.

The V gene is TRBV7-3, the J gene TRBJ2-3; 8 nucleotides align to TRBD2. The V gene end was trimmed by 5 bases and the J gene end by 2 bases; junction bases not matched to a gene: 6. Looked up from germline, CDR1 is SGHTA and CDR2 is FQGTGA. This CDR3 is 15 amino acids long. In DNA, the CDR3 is TGTGCCAGCAGCCCCGGCGGGGGGCCCACAGATACGCAGTATTTT. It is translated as CASSPGGGPTDTQYF.

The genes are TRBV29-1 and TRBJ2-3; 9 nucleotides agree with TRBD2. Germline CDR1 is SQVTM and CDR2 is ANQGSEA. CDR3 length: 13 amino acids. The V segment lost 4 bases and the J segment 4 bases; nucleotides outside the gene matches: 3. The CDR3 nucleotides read TGCAGCGTTGGAAGCGGGGGGTCAGATACGCAGTATTTT. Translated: CSVGSGGSDTQYF.

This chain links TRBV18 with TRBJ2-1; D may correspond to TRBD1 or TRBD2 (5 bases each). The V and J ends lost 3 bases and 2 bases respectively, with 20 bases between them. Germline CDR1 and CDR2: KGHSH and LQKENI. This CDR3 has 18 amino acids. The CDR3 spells CASSPLGPERGAYNEQFF. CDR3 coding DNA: TGTGCCAGCTCACCTCTTGGGCCTGAGAGGGGCGCCTACAATGAGCAGTTCTTC.

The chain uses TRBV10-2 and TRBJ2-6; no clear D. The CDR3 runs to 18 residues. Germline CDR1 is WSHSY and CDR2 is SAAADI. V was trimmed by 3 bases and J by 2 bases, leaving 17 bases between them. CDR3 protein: CASSDFRPGSPGANVLTF. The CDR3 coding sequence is TGCGCCAGCAGTGATTTTAGACCCGGCAGCCCTGGGGCCAACGTCCTGACTTTC.

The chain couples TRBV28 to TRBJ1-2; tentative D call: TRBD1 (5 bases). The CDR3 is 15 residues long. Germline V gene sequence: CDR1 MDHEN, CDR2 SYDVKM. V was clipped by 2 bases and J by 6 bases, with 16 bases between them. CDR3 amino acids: CASSLGGVLRDGYTF. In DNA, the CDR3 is TGTGCCAGCAGTTTAGGGGGGGTTTTGAGAGATGGCTACACCTTC.

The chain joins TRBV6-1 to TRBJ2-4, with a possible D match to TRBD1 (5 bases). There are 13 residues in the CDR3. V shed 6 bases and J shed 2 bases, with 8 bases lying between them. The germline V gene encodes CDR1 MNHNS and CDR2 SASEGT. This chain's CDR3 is CASRTAPKNIQYF. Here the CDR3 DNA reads TGTGCCAGCAGGACAGCTCCCAAAAACATTCAGTACTTC.

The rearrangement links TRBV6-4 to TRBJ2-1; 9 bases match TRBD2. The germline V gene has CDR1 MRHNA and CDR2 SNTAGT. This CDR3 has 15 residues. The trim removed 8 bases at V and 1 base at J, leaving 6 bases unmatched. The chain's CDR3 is CASSQAGGSYNEQFF. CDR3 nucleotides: TGTGCCAGCTCCCAAGCGGGGGGATCCTACAATGAGCAGTTCTTC.

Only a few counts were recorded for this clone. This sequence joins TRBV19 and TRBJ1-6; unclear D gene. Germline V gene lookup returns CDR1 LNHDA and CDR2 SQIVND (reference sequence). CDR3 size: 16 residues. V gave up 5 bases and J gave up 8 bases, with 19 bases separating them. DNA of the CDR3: TGTGCCAGTAGTCGGTACTCGGGCCAGAATGATTCACCCCTCCACTTT. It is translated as CASSRYSGQNDSPLHF.

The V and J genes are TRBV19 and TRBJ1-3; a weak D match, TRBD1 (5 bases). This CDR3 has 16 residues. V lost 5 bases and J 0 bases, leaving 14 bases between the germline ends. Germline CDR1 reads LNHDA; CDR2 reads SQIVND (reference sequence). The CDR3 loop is CASSFKGPSSGNTIYF. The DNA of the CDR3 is TGTGCCAGTAGTTTCAAGGGGCCGAGCTCTGGAAACACCATATATTTT.

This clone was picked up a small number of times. In nucleotides, the CDR3 is TGCGCCAGCAGCCAAGATCCTAGAAGTTATGGCTACACCTTC. Translated, it gives CASSQDPRSYGYTF. The chain carries TRBV4-3 and TRBJ1-2; no clear D. Germline V gene sequence: CDR1 LGHNA, CDR2 YSLEER. The CDR3 has 14 residues. The V end lost 0 bases, the J end lost 5 bases, and 10 bases lay between the germline ends.

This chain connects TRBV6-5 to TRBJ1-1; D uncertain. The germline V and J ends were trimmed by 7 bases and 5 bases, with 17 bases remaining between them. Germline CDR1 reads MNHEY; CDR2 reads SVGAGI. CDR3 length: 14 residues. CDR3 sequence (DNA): TGTGCCAGCACTCCGGATCCGAGGCTAACTGAAGCTTTCTTT. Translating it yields CASTPDPRLTEAFF.

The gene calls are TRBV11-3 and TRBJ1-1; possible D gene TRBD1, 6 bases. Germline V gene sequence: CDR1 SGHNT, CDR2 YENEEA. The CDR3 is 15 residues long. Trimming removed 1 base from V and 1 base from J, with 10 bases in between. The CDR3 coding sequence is TGTGCCAGCAGCTTAGGGGGGGCCCGGAACACTGAAGCTTTCTTT. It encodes CASSLGGARNTEAFF.

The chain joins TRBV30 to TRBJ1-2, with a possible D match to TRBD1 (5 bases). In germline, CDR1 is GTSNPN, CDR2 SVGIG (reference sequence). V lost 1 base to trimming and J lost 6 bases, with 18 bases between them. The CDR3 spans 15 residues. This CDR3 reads CAWSASTGRRNGYTF. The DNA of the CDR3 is TGTGCCTGGAGTGCATCTACAGGACGGAGAAATGGCTACACCTTC.

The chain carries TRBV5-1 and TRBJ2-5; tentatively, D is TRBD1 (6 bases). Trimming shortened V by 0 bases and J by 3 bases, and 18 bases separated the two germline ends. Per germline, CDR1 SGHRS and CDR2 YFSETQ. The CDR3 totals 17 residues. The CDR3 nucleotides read TGCGCCAGCAGCTTGGCCTCGGTGACAGGAGCTAAAGAGACCCAGTACTTC. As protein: CASSLASVTGAKETQYF.

DNA of the CDR3: TGTGCCAGCAGTAGGGTCGAACAAGAGACCCAGTACTTC. It translates to CASSRVEQETQYF. The chain has TRBV6-1 and TRBJ2-5; D remains ambiguous. CDR1 is MNHNS and CDR2 is SASEGT in the germline V gene. This CDR3 is built from 13 residues. V was pared by 5 bases and J by 2 bases, with 9 bases between.

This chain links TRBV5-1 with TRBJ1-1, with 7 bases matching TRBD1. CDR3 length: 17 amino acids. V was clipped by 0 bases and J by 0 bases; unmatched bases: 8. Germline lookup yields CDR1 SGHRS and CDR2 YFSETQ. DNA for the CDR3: TGCGCCAGCAGCTTGGGACAGGGATCACCTATGAACACTGAAGCTTTCTTT. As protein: CASSLGQGSPMNTEAFF. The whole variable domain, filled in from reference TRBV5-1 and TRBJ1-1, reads KAGVTQTPRYLIKTRGQQVTLSCSPISGHRSVSWYQQTPGQGLQFLFEYFSETQRNKGNFPGRFSGRQFSNSRSEMNVSTLELGDSALYLCASSLGQGSPMNTEAFFGQGTRLTVV.

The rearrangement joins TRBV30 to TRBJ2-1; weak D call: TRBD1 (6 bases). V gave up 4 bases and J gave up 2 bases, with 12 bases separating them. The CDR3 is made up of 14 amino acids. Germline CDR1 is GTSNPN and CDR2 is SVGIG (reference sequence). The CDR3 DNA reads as TGTGCCTGGAACCGGGACATCGCCTACAATGAGCAGTTCTTC. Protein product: CAWNRDIAYNEQFF.